This TCR beta chain was retrieved from a study of OX40 agonist ivuxolimab in advanced cancers. Turning to the study itself: Checkpoint inhibitors had been given previously to approximately 41% of patients. Patients achieving partial responses numbered three: one hepatocellular carcinoma case and two cutaneous melanoma cases.

Germline V gives CDR1 SGDLS, CDR2 YYNGEE. The CDR3 contains 13 residues. V was clipped by 0 bases and J by 1 base, with 4 bases between them. The repertoire was sequenced with immunoSEQ multiplex PCR; TCRdb's copy has only in-frame clones and lacks some. In the table there are fewer than 95,000 clones, around nine tenths of which are singletons. The V and J genes are TRBV9 and TRBJ1-1; the D is unclear. The clonotype was recovered from an adult with an advanced solid tumor such as melanoma, head and neck, liver or kidney cancer. The specimen was CD4+ or CD8+ T cells sorted from blood, collected in a trial of the OX40 agonist ivuxolimab. The CDR3 spells CASSVEANTEAFF. CDR3 sequence (DNA): TGTGCCAGCAGCGTAGAAGCGAACACTGAAGCTTTCTTT.